This T cell receptor (beta chain) originates from a study of cytomegalovirus exposure and HLA in healthy donors. Study information: Membership in the Caucasian-associated ancestry cluster was found for about four fifths of 300 to 400 genotyped donors.

V shed 8 bases, J shed 0 bases, and the junction held 6 bases outside the gene matches. Germline lookup yields CDR1 SNHLY and CDR2 FYNNEI. This CDR3 spans 16 amino acids. The table lists this clone with a few counts. The PCR was carried out with 60 Vbeta primers and 13 Jbeta primers. Here immunoSEQ multiplex PCR was the method, and the copy in TCRdb shows in-frame clones only, minus some. This table has about 110,000 clones, around 75% appearing once. The sequence derives from a female donor in good health and CMV-seronegative. The specimen was PBMCs. V usage is TRBV2 and J usage is TRBJ1-3, with TRBD1 identical over 11 bases. The DNA of the CDR3 is TGTGCCAGCGTACCAGGACAGGGGGCCTCTGGAAACACCATATATTTT. Translating it yields CASVPGQGASGNTIYF.